This TCR beta chain was documented in a study of blood T cell repertoires in COVID-19. Study-level background: Samples came from the United States, Italy and Spain, spanning acute and convalescent COVID-19.

From germline, CDR1 is KGHSH and CDR2 LQKENI. CDR3 length equals 19 residues. Trimming left V 1 base short and J 0 bases short, with 16 bases between. Participants were aged about 18 to 100 years, lived in under 25 US areas, and enrolled virtually. Cohorts were based on clinical histories the participants reported. This table comes from immunoSEQ multiplex PCR, and its TCRdb copy is limited to in-frame clones, with some not included. This sample has 150,000 to 200,000 clones, with just over 85% found just once. This clone was counted once. The chain employs TRBV18 and TRBJ1-6; D unclear. The receptor was derived from a woman between 18 and 30 years old who had recovered from COVID-19. The sample comprised PBMCs or T cells enriched from blood (not recorded which). CDR3 in DNA: TGTGCCAGCTCACCACGCATTGGAGATACGAGCTCCTATAATTCACCCCTCCACTTT. This translates into CASSPRIGDTSSYNSPLHF.